This TCR beta chain comes out of a study of cytotoxic CD8 clonotypes in ibrutinib-treated CLL. Profiling relied on immunoSEQ multiplex PCR, and the TCRdb table lists in-frame clones only, not all of them. The data hold 35,000 to 45,000 clones, with around 53% observed a single time. The CDR3 extends over 12 amino acids. The germline V gene has CDR1 MGHRA and CDR2 YSYEKL. V gave up 6 bases and J gave up 6 bases, with 10 bases separating them. The TCR originated in a human donor with chronic lymphocytic leukemia. The rearrangement links TRBV4-1 to TRBJ2-3; D unclear. This material consisted of PBMCs, taken before ibrutinib treatment. The CDR3 protein is CASSFYADTQYF. The CDR3 coding sequence is TGCGCCAGCAGTTTCTACGCCGATACGCAGTATTTT.